The source of this TCR beta chain is a study of blood T cells in healthy people across ages. Only one count was recorded for this clonotype. The CDR3 extends over 16 amino acids. Germline CDR1 is ENHRY and CDR2 is SYGVKD. The J segment lost 14 bases and the V segment lost 7 bases, leaving 23 bases of the junction unmatched. The second PCR ran roughly 7 to 11 cycles with a sample-barcoded 5' primer and J-beta primers. A template-switch adaptor that had 12 random nucleotides put a tag on each cDNA molecule. MiXCR was run by TCRdb on the 5' RACE reads, yielding one entry per CDR3 protein. The table lists over 700,000 distinct CDR3 sequences, 50% to 65% of them singletons.

Sequences were obtained from blood. The chain is built from TRBV10-3 and TRBJ2-3; 8 bases agree with TRBD2. The source of this sequence is an older man in good health. CDR3 in DNA: TGTGCCATCACGGGTAACCCCAGCGGGAGTCCCAGATACGCGTATTTT. It codes for CAITGNPSGSPRYAYF.